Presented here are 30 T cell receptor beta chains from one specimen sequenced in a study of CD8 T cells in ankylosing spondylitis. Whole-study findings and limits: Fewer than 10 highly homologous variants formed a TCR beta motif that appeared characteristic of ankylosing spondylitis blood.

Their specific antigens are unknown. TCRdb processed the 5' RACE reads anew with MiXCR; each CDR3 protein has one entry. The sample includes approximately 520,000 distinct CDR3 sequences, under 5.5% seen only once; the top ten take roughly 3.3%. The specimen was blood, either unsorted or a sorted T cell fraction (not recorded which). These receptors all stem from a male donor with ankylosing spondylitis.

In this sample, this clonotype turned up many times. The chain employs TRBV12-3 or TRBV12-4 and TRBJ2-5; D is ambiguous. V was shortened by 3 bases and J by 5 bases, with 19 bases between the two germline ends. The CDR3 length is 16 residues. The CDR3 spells CASSFVGLKKEETQYF. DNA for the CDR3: TGTGCCAGCAGTTTCGTGGGTCTCAAGAAAGAGGAGACCCAGTACTTC.

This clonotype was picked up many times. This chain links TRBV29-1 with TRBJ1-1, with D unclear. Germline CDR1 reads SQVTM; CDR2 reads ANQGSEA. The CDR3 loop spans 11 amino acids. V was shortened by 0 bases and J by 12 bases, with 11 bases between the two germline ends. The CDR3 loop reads CSVEEAALPFF. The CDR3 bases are TGCAGCGTTGAAGAGGCGGCGCTCCCTTTCTTT.

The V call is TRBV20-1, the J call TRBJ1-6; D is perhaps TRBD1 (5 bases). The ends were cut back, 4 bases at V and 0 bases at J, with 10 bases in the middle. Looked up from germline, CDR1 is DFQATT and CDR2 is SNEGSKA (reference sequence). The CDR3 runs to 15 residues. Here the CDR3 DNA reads TGCAGTGCTAACCCGACAGTCTCCTATAATTCACCCCTCCACTTT. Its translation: CSANPTVSYNSPLHF.

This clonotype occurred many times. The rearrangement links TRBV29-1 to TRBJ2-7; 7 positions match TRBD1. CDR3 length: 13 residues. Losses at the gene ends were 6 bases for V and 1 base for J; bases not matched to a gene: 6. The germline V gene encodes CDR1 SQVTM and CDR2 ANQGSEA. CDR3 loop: CSVTGQISYEQYF. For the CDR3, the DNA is TGCAGCGTGACGGGACAGATTTCCTACGAGCAGTACTTC.

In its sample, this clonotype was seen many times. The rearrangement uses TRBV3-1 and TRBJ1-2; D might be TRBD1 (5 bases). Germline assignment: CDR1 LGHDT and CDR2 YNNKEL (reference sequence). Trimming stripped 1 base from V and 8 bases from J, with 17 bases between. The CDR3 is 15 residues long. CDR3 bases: TGTGCCAGCAGCCAAGTCTTGAACCAAAGGGGAGGCTACACCTTC. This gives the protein CASSQVLNQRGGYTF. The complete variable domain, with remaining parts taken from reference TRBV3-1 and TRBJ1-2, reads DTAVSQTPKYLVTQMGNDKSIKCEQNLGHDTMYWYKQDSKKFLKIMFSYNNKELIINETVPNRFSPKSPDKAHLNLHINSLELGDSAVYFCASSQVLNQRGGYTFGSGTRLTVV.

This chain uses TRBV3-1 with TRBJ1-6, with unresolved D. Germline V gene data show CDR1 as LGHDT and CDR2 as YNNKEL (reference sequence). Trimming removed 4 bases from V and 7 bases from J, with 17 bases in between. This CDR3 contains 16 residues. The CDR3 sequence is CASSLSGGVRNSPLHF. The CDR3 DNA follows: TGTGCCAGCAGCCTTTCAGGCGGGGTCAGAAATTCACCCCTCCACTTT.

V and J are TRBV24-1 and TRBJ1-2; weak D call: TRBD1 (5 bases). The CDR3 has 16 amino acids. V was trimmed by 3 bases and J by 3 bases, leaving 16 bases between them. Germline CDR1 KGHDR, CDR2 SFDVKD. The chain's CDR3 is CATSDTRGGGYYGYTF. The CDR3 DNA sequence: TGTGCCACCAGTGATACCCGCGGGGGAGGCTACTATGGCTACACCTTC.

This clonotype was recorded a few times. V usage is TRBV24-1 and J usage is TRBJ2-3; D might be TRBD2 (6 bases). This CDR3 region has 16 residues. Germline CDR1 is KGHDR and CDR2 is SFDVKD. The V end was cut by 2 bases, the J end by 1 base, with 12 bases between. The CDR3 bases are TGTGCCACCAGTGATTGGGGGGAGAGAGGCACAGATACGCAGTATTTT. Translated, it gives CATSDWGERGTDTQYF.

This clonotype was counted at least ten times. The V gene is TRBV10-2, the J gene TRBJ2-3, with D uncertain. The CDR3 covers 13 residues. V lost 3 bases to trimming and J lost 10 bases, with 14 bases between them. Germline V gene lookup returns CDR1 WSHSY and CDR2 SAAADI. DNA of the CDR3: TGCGCCAGCAGTGAAGGAAGGTTAGAGGCGCAGTATTTT. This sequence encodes CASSEGRLEAQYF.

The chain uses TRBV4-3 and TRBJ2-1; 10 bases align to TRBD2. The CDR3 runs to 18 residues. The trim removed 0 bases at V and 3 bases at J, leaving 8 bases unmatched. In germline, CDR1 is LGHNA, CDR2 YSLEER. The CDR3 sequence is CASSQEFTSGTLYNEQFF. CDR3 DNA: TGCGCCAGCAGCCAAGAATTCACTAGCGGGACCCTCTACAATGAGCAGTTCTTC.

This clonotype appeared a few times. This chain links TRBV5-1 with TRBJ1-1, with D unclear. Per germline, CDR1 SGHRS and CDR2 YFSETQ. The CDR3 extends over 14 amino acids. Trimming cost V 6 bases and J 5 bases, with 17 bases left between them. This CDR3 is CASKGNGDGTEAFF. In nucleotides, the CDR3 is TGCGCCAGCAAAGGTAACGGGGATGGGACTGAAGCTTTCTTT.

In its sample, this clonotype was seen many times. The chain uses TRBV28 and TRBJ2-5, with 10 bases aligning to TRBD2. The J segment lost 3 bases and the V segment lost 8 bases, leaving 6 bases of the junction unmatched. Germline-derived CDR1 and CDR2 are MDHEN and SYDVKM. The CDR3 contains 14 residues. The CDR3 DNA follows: TGTGCCAGCGGAGCGGGGGGGGGCAAAGAGACCCAGTACTTC. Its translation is CASGAGGGKETQYF.

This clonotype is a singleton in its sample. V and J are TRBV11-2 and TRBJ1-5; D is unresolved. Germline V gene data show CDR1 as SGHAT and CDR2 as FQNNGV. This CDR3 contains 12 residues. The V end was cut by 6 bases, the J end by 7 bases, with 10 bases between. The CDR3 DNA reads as TGTGCCAGCAGTCAATACGCGCAGCCCCAGCATTTT. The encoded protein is CASSQYAQPQHF.

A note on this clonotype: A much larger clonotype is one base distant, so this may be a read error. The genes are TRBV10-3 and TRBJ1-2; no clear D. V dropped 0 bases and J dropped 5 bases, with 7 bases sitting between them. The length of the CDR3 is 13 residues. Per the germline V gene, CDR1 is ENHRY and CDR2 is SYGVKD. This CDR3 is CAISESATYGYTF. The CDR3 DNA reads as TGTGCCATCAGTGAGTCGGCTACTTATGGCTACACCTTC.

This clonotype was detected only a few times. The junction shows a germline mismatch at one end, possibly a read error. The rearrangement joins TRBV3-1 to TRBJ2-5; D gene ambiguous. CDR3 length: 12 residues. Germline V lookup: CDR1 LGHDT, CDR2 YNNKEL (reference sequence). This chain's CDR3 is CASGHLGETQYF. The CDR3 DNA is TGTGCCAGCGGCCATCTGGGAGAGACCCAGTACTTC.

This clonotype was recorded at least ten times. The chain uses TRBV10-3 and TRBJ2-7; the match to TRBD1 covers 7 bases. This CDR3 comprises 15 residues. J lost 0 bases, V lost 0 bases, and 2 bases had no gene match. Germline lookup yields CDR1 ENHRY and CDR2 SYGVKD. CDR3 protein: CAISESDRTSYEQYF. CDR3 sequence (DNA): TGTGCCATCAGTGAGTCGGACAGGACCTCCTACGAGCAGTACTTC.

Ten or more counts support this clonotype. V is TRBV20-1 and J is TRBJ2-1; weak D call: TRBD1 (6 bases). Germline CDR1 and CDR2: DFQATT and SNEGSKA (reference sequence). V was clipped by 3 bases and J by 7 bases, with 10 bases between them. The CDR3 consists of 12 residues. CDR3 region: CSASVQGNEQFF. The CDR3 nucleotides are TGCAGTGCTAGCGTACAGGGTAATGAGCAGTTCTTC.

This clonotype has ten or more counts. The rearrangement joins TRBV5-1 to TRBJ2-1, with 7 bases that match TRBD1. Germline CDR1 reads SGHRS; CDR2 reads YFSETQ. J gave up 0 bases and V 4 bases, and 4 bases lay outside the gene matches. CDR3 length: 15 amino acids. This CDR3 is CASSLHRGSYNEQFF. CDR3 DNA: TGCGCCAGCAGCCTTCACAGGGGCTCCTACAATGAGCAGTTCTTC.

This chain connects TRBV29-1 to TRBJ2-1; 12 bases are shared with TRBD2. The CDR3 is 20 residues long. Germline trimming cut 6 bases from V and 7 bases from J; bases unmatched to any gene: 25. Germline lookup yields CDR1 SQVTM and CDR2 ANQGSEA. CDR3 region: CSVSHPRVRGLAGKGNEQFF. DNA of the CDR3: TGCAGCGTGTCCCACCCTCGAGTAAGGGGACTAGCGGGCAAAGGGAATGAGCAGTTCTTC.

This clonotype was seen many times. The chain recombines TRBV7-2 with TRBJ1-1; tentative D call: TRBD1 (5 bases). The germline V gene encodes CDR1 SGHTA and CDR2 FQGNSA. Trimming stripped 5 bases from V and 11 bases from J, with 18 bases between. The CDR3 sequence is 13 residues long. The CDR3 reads CASSVGLRRDAFF. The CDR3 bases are TGTGCCAGCAGCGTGGGGCTACGGAGGGACGCTTTCTTT. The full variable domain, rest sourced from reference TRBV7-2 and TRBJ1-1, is GAGVSQSPSNKVTEKGKDVELRCDPISGHTALYWYRQSLGQGLEFLIYFQGNSAPDKSGLPSDRFSAERTGGSVSTLTIQRTQQEDSAVYLCASSVGLRRDAFFGQGTRLTVV.

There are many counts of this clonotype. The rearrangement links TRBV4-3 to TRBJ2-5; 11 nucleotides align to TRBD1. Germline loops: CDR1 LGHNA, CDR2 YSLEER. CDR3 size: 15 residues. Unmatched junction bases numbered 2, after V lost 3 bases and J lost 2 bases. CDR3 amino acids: CASSQGQGVQETQYF. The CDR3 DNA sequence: TGCGCCAGCAGCCAGGGACAGGGGGTTCAAGAGACCCAGTACTTC.

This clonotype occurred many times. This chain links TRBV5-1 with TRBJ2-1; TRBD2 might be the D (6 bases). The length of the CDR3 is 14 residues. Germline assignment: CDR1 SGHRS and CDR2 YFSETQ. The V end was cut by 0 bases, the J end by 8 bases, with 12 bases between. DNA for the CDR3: TGCGCCAGCAGCTTGGGACAGCCGGGGGATGAGCAGTTCTTC. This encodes CASSLGQPGDEQFF.

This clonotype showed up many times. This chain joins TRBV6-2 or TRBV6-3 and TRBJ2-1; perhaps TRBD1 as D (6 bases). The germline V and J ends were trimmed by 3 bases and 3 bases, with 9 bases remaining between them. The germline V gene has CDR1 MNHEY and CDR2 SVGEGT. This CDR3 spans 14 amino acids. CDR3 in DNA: TGTGCCAGCAGTTATCGGACAGACTACAATGAGCAGTTCTTC. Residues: CASSYRTDYNEQFF.

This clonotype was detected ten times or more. In DNA form, the CDR3 reads TGCGCCAGCAGCGGCAGCCAGATCATCGACGAGCAGTACTTC. Translated: CASSGSQIIDEQYF. The J gene is TRBJ2-7, the V gene TRBV5-1, with no clear D. Per the germline V gene, CDR1 is SGHRS and CDR2 is YFSETQ. With 4 bases removed from V and 5 bases from J, the gap between germline ends came to 16 bases. The length of the CDR3 is 14 residues. The variable domain in full, with the rest retrieved from reference TRBV5-1 and TRBJ2-7, is KAGVTQTPRYLIKTRGQQVTLSCSPISGHRSVSWYQQTPGQGLQFLFEYFSETQRNKGNFPGRFSGRQFSNSRSEMNVSTLELGDSALYLCASSGSQIIDEQYFGPGTRLTVT.

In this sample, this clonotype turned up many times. CDR3 in DNA: TGTGCCAGCAGCTCCAGGGAGGAAGGAACTGAAGCTTTCTTT. It translates to CASSSREEGTEAFF. This rearrangement joins TRBV7-9 to TRBJ1-1, with a possible D match to TRBD1 (5 bases). Trimming cost V 4 bases and J 5 bases, with 14 bases left between them. CDR3 length: 14 residues. CDR1 is SEHNR, CDR2 FQNEAQ, per germline (reference sequence).

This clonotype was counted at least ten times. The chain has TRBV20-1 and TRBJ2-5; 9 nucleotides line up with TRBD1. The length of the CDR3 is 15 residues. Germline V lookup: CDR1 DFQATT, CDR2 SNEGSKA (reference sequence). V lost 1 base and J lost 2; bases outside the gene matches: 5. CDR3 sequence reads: CSARGWTGAQETQYF. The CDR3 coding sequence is TGCAGTGCTAGAGGATGGACAGGGGCTCAAGAGACCCAGTACTTC.

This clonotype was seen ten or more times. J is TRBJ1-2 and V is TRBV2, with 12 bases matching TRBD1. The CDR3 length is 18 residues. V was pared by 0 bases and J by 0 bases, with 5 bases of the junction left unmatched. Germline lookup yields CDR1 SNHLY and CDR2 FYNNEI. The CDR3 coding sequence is TGTGCCAGCAGTGAAGCGAAGGGACAGGGGGCGCCTAACTATGGCTACACCTTC. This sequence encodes CASSEAKGQGAPNYGYTF.

This CDR3 is CASSQERGWTEAFF. For the CDR3, the DNA is TGTGCCAGCAGCCAAGAGCGGGGCTGGACTGAAGCTTTCTTT. V and J are TRBV3-1 and TRBJ1-1; perhaps TRBD1 as D (5 bases). CDR3 length: 14 amino acids. The germline V gene has CDR1 LGHDT and CDR2 YNNKEL (reference sequence). V was trimmed by 0 bases and J by 5 bases, leaving 10 bases between them.

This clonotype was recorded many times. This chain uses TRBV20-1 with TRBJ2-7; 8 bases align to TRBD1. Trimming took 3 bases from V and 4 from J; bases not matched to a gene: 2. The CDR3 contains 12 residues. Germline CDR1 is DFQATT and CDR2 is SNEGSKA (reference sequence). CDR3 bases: TGCAGTGCTAGCGGACAGGGTTACGAGCAGTACTTC. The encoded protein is CSASGQGYEQYF.

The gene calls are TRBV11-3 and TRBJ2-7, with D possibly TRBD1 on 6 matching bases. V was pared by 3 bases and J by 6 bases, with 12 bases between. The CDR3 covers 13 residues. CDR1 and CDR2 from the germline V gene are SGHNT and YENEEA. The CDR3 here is CASSFAQGAEQYF. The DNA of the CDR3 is TGTGCCAGCAGCTTTGCACAGGGTGCCGAGCAGTACTTC.